This TCR beta chain comes out of a study of cytomegalovirus exposure and HLA in healthy donors. To note about this clone: What it binds is unknown.

Study observations and caveats: Investigators reported under 200 TCR beta chains as tied to cytomegalovirus.

The CDR3 consists of 16 residues. V lost 4 bases and J 0 bases, leaving 16 bases between the germline ends. CDR1 LGHNA and CDR2 YSLEER come from the germline V gene. Primers included in the PCR were 60 Vbeta and 13 Jbeta primers. The table came from immunoSEQ multiplex PCR; TCRdb's copy has only in-frame clones and leaves some out. The repertoire holds fewer than 200,000 clones, with just under 80% as singletons. This TCR was recovered from a man aged 25-45 years in good health and CMV-seronegative. The material sequenced was PBMCs. The rearrangement joins TRBV4-3 to TRBJ2-7; D perhaps matches TRBD2 (7 bases). The CDR3 nucleotides read TGCGCCAGCAGCCCTAGGGGGGGACCGAGCTCCTACGAGCAGTACTTC. Its translation is CASSPRGGPSSYEQYF.